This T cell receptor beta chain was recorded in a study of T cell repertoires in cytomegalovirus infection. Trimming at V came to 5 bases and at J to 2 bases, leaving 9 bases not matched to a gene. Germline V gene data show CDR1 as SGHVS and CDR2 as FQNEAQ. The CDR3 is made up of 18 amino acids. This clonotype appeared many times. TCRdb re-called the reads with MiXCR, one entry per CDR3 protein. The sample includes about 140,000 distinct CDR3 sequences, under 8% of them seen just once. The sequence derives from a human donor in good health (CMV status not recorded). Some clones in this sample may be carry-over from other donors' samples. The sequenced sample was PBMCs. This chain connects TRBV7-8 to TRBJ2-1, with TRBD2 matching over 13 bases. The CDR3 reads CASSLTSGGAGAYNEQFF. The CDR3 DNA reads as TGTGCCAGCAGCCTCACTAGCGGGGGGGCCGGCGCCTACAATGAGCAGTTCTTC.